The 5 T cell receptor beta chains presented below share a single source sample, sequenced in a study of shared clonotypes between healthy human individuals. The method was immunoSEQ multiplex PCR; TCRdb's version includes in-frame clones alone and lacks a portion of them. The sample carries some 2,400,000 clones, under 97% recorded once. The sequencing sample was made of naive CD4+ T cells sorted from blood. Subset specified: CD45RA+ positively selected. The origin of the receptors is a man aged 18-30 years in good health.

The chain carries TRBV6-5 and TRBJ1-1, with D hard to call. Trimming removed 5 bases from V and 1 base from J, with 11 bases in between. The length of the CDR3 is 14 residues. Germline-derived CDR1 and CDR2 are MNHEY and SVGAGI. CDR3 DNA: TGTGCCAGCAGTCCGCGGGCCCGGAACACTGAAGCTTTCTTT. Translation: CASSPRARNTEAFF.

The rearrangement uses TRBV18 and TRBJ2-2; possible D gene TRBD2, 6 bases. V was pared by 2 bases and J by 2 bases, with 21 bases between. This CDR3 is built from 19 residues. Germline lookup yields CDR1 KGHSH and CDR2 LQKENI. Here the CDR3 reads CASSPSGGGIAGNTGELFF. The CDR3 nucleotides read TGTGCCAGCTCACCATCAGGAGGTGGGATCGCGGGAAACACCGGGGAGCTGTTTTTT.

The chain has TRBV2 and TRBJ2-3, with D perhaps TRBD2 (6 bases). V lost 8 bases and J 0 bases, leaving 24 bases between the germline ends. The CDR3 loop spans 18 amino acids. Germline assignment: CDR1 SNHLY and CDR2 FYNNEI. The CDR3 region is CASLPPRLGRTSTDTQYF. The CDR3 DNA is TGTGCCAGCCTCCCGCCCAGATTGGGGAGGACAAGCACAGATACGCAGTATTTT.

CDR3 loop: CASSPSQGLLYEQYF. CDR3 bases: TGTGCCAGCTCACCCAGTCAAGGACTCCTTTACGAGCAGTACTTC. V usage is TRBV18 and J usage is TRBJ2-7, with D perhaps TRBD2 (5 bases). The germline V gene encodes CDR1 KGHSH and CDR2 LQKENI. The V gene lost 3 bases and the J gene lost 4 bases, with 16 bases spanning the gap. This CDR3 spans 15 amino acids.

The rearrangement links TRBV29-1 to TRBJ1-1; tentative D call: TRBD1 (6 bases). The germline CDR1 and CDR2 sequences are SQVTM and ANQGSEA. The CDR3 spans 12 residues. Trimming pared 7 bases from V and 3 bases from J, leaving 12 bases between. CDR3 bases: TGCAGCGCGGTGGCAGGGGACACTGAAGCTTTCTTT. Residues: CSAVAGDTEAFF.